The 12 T cell receptor beta chains presented below share a single source sample, sequenced in a study of T-cell memory formation after mild COVID-19. TCRdb called the 5' RACE reads again in MiXCR, with one record for every CDR3 protein. Among around 510,000 distinct CDR3 sequences listed, about a fifth were seen once. The sequenced sample consisted of PBMCs or a T cell subset sorted from them (not recorded which). The receptors were sampled from an adult woman who had mild COVID-19 (a few samples of this study predate the infection). Cell type and time point are not known.

This clonotype turned up a few times. The chain is built from TRBV7-8 and TRBJ2-7; no firm D call. The CDR3 has 14 residues. Trimming cost V 1 base and J 6 bases, with 13 bases left between them. Per germline, CDR1 SGHVS and CDR2 FQNEAQ. The CDR3, as DNA: TGTGCCAGCAGCTTAGGGTATTTGGAAGGCGAGCAGTACTTC. Protein: CASSLGYLEGEQYF.

The chain's CDR3 is CASSIPGSSNYGYTF. CDR3 in DNA: TGTGCCAGTAGTATTCCGGGCAGTTCTAACTATGGCTACACCTTC. This sequence joins TRBV19 and TRBJ1-2; D not certain. V lost 3 bases, J lost 0 bases, and 11 bases lay in between. The V gene's germline CDR1 is LNHDA and CDR2 SQIVND (reference sequence). The CDR3 contains 15 residues.

This chain connects TRBV19 to TRBJ1-2, with TRBD1 matching 12 bases. Germline V gene lookup returns CDR1 LNHDA and CDR2 SQIVND (reference sequence). The V and J ends lost 4 bases and 4 bases, in that order; junction bases with no gene match: 4. The CDR3 consists of 15 residues. This CDR3 reads CASSTGTGGFYGYTF. The CDR3 DNA sequence: TGTGCCAGTAGTACCGGGACAGGGGGCTTCTATGGCTACACCTTC.

V gene TRBV20-1 combines with J gene TRBJ2-7; D might be TRBD2 (5 bases). Germline V gene lookup returns CDR1 DFQATT and CDR2 SNEGSKA (reference sequence). CDR3 size: 13 residues. V dropped 0 bases and J dropped 2 bases, with 8 bases sitting between them. The CDR3 protein is CSAREEAPYEQYF. The CDR3 DNA is TGCAGTGCTAGAGAGGAGGCGCCCTACGAGCAGTACTTC.

The chain has TRBV19 and TRBJ1-2; tentatively, D is TRBD1 (6 bases). Germline V gene lookup returns CDR1 LNHDA and CDR2 SQIVND (reference sequence). The CDR3 has 15 amino acids. Trimming stripped 4 bases from V and 5 bases from J, with 17 bases between. The CDR3 nucleotides read TGTGCCAGTAGTAAGAGGGGGGACGTGATTTATGGCTACACCTTC. Translation: CASSKRGDVIYGYTF.

This clonotype was detected ten times or more. The chain combines TRBV19 with TRBJ2-3; the D gene is possibly TRBD2 (6 bases). The V and J ends lost 5 bases and 1 base respectively, with 13 bases between them. This CDR3 spans 15 amino acids. Germline values: CDR1 LNHDA, CDR2 SQIVND (reference sequence). The CDR3 nucleotides are TGTGCCAGTAGTGTCTCGGGACTGGGCACAGATACGCAGTATTTT. This encodes CASSVSGLGTDTQYF.

The chain recombines TRBV5-1 with TRBJ2-2; 7 nucleotides match TRBD2. V shed 0 bases, J shed 8 bases, and the junction held 4 bases outside the gene matches. This CDR3 is 14 amino acids long. Germline-derived CDR1 and CDR2 are SGHRS and YFSETQ. DNA of the CDR3: TGCGCCAGCAGCTTGGAGGCTAGCGGAGGGGAGCTGTTTTTT. This sequence encodes CASSLEASGGELFF.

This clonotype has just a few counts. The J gene is TRBJ2-6, the V gene TRBV5-1; the match to TRBD2 covers 7 bases. Germline trimming cut 3 bases from V and 0 bases from J; bases unmatched to any gene: 3. There are 16 residues in the CDR3. The germline CDR1 and CDR2 sequences are SGHRS and YFSETQ. CDR3 amino acids: CASSSWGGSGANVLTF. CDR3 sequence (DNA): TGCGCCAGCAGCTCGTGGGGGGGCTCTGGGGCCAACGTCCTGACTTTC.

The V call is TRBV6-1, the J call TRBJ2-3; 8 bases are a match to TRBD2. Trimming at V came to 3 bases and at J to 0 bases, leaving 2 bases not matched to a gene. Germline V gene sequence: CDR1 MNHNS, CDR2 SASEGT. The CDR3 is 15 amino acids. CDR3 sequence reads: CASSDGGASTDTQYF. CDR3 sequence (DNA): TGTGCCAGCAGTGACGGGGGGGCCAGCACAGATACGCAGTATTTT.

The chain is built from TRBV4-1 and TRBJ2-1; 11 bases agree with TRBD2. Looked up from germline, CDR1 is MGHRA and CDR2 is YSYEKL. The CDR3 is 15 amino acids. The junction had 8 bases not matched to a gene; V was cut back by 4 bases and J by 9 bases. The CDR3: CASSPLAGGSTEQFF. For the CDR3, the DNA is TGCGCCAGCAGCCCTTTAGCGGGGGGGAGCACTGAGCAGTTCTTC.

This clonotype was counted a few times. The V and J genes are TRBV29-1 and TRBJ2-1; unclear D gene. From germline, CDR1 is SQVTM and CDR2 ANQGSEA. Trimming removed 0 bases from V and 4 bases from J, with 7 bases in between. The CDR3 spans 13 residues. The CDR3 coding sequence is TGCAGCGTTGAAGATCCCGCTTACAATGAGCAGTTCTTC. Encoded protein: CSVEDPAYNEQFF.

This clonotype was seen a handful of times. V is TRBV6-6 and J is TRBJ2-3; TRBD2 agrees at 8 bases. Per germline, CDR1 MNHNY and CDR2 SVGAGI (reference sequence). J was trimmed by 2 bases and V by 6 bases; bases with no gene match: 19. The CDR3 runs to 19 residues. CDR3 DNA: TGTGCCAGCAGCCCCGCTAGGGGGACTAGGGATCAGAACACAGATACGCAGTATTTT. It specifies CASSPARGTRDQNTDTQYF.